This is a list of T cell receptor beta chains from one sample in a study of T cell changes during pregnancy in multiple sclerosis. Libraries were prepared by immunoSEQ multiplex PCR; TCRdb keeps only in-frame clonotypes and omits some of them. The sample includes about 36,000 clones, about nine tenths of them seen just once. Sequences were derived from CD8+ T cells from peripheral blood mononuclear cells, sampled in the third trimester of pregnancy. All receptors come from a female donor with multiple sclerosis, enrolled in a pregnancy study. The CDR3 runs from the conserved cysteine through the conserved F or W. The D gene is left open where the match is weak. Expanded clones get a size class; other rows say once, few or many, or leave the size out.

d_call: TRBD2
clone_size: -
j_call: TRBJ2-5
v_call: TRBV5-1
cdr3_aa: CASSPRGGRAETQYF
cdr3_nt: TGCGCCAGCAGCCCCCGGGGGGGTCGGGCAGAGACCCAGTACTTC

d_call: TRBD2
clone_size: -
j_call: TRBJ2-1
v_call: TRBV6-5
cdr3_aa: CASSPGLAGVKEQFF
cdr3_nt: TGTGCCAGCAGTCCGGGACTAGCGGGAGTAAAGGAGCAGTTCTTC

d_call: TRBD2
clone_size: -
j_call: TRBJ2-1
v_call: TRBV5-1
cdr3_aa: CASMVAGAREQFF
cdr3_nt: TGCGCCAGCATGGTAGCGGGAGCACGAGAGCAGTTCTTC

d_call: TRBD2
clone_size: -
j_call: TRBJ2-1
v_call: TRBV7-9
cdr3_aa: CASSPRGGGPANEQFF
cdr3_nt: TGTGCCAGCAGCCCGAGGGGCGGGGGGCCTGCCAATGAGCAGTTCTTC

d_call: -
clone_size: once
j_call: TRBJ2-7
v_call: TRBV19
cdr3_aa: CATGTAYEQYF
cdr3_nt: TGTGCCACTGGCACAGCCTACGAGCAGTACTTC

d_call: -
clone_size: -
j_call: TRBJ1-4
v_call: TRBV10-1
cdr3_aa: CASSEYRTAINEKLFF
cdr3_nt: TGCGCCAGCAGTGAGTACAGGACCGCCATTAATGAAAAACTGTTTTTT

d_call: -
clone_size: -
j_call: TRBJ2-5
v_call: TRBV9
cdr3_aa: CASSPDSLASGETQYF
cdr3_nt: TGTGCCAGCAGCCCAGATTCTTTAGCTTCCGGAGAGACCCAGTACTTC

d_call: TRBD1
clone_size: few
j_call: TRBJ1-1
v_call: TRBV4-1
cdr3_aa: CASSPADRLSTEAFF
cdr3_nt: TGCGCCAGCAGCCCGGCGGACAGGTTGAGCACTGAAGCTTTCTTT

d_call: -
clone_size: -
j_call: TRBJ2-5
v_call: TRBV30
cdr3_aa: CAWSVGPETQYF
cdr3_nt: TGTGCCTGGAGTGTGGGGCCAGAGACCCAGTACTTC

d_call: -
clone_size: -
j_call: TRBJ2-7
v_call: TRBV4-1
cdr3_aa: CASSQERERSYEQYF
cdr3_nt: TGCGCCAGCAGCCAAGAACGGGAGAGGTCCTACGAGCAGTACTTC

d_call: -
clone_size: -
j_call: TRBJ1-5
v_call: TRBV19
cdr3_aa: CASSMGGFSNQPQHF
cdr3_nt: TGTGCCAGTAGTATGGGCGGGTTTAGCAATCAGCCCCAGCATTTT

d_call: TRBD2
clone_size: -
j_call: TRBJ2-1
v_call: TRBV12-5
cdr3_aa: CASGLPLAGGHDEQFF
cdr3_nt: TGTGCTAGTGGTTTGCCACTAGCGGGGGGCCATGATGAGCAGTTCTTC

d_call: -
clone_size: -
j_call: TRBJ1-1
v_call: TRBV11-2
cdr3_aa: CASSLDPGVEAFF
cdr3_nt: TGTGCCAGCAGCTTAGATCCGGGGGTTGAAGCTTTCTTT

d_call: -
clone_size: -
j_call: TRBJ2-2
v_call: TRBV4-3
cdr3_aa: CASSHLGTGELFF
cdr3_nt: TGCGCCAGCAGCCACCTCGGGACCGGGGAGCTGTTTTTT

d_call: -
clone_size: -
j_call: TRBJ1-3
v_call: TRBV6-5
cdr3_aa: CASSLFRSSGNTIYF
cdr3_nt: TGTGCCAGCAGTTTGTTTAGGAGTTCTGGAAACACCATATATTTT

d_call: -
clone_size: -
j_call: TRBJ1-3
v_call: TRBV5-4
cdr3_aa: CASSLDLQFSGNTIYF
cdr3_nt: TGTGCCAGCAGCTTAGATCTGCAGTTCTCTGGAAACACCATATATTTT

d_call: -
clone_size: -
j_call: TRBJ1-1
v_call: TRBV19
cdr3_aa: CASTDGAPLGTEAFF
cdr3_nt: TGTGCCAGTACGGATGGGGCGCCTCTCGGCACTGAAGCTTTCTTT

d_call: TRBD1
clone_size: once
j_call: TRBJ2-3
v_call: TRBV4-3
cdr3_aa: CASSQDGQGVLTDTQYF
cdr3_nt: TGCGCCAGCAGCCAAGATGGACAGGGCGTCCTCACAGATACGCAGTATTTT

d_call: -
clone_size: few
j_call: TRBJ2-7
v_call: TRBV19
cdr3_aa: CASSIDAGLYEQYF
cdr3_nt: TGTGCCAGTAGTATAGATGCAGGGTTGTACGAGCAGTACTTC

d_call: -
clone_size: -
j_call: TRBJ2-7
v_call: TRBV27
cdr3_aa: CASTQSGEQYF
cdr3_nt: TGTGCCAGCACTCAATCGGGCGAGCAGTACTTC

d_call: TRBD1
clone_size: -
j_call: TRBJ1-1
v_call: TRBV18
cdr3_aa: CASSPGGQGIF
cdr3_nt: TGTGCCAGCTCACCAGGGGGACAGGGGATCTTT

d_call: -
clone_size: -
j_call: TRBJ2-2
v_call: TRBV7-8
cdr3_aa: CASSPLTENTGELFF
cdr3_nt: TGTGCCAGCAGCCCGCTGACAGAGAACACCGGGGAGCTGTTTTTT

d_call: -
clone_size: -
j_call: TRBJ1-2
v_call: TRBV13
cdr3_aa: CASSLRARNRALYGYTF
cdr3_nt: TGTGCCAGCAGCTTAAGGGCACGAAACAGGGCCCTCTATGGCTACACCTTC

d_call: -
clone_size: once
j_call: TRBJ2-7
v_call: TRBV2
cdr3_aa: CASPPQGLYDEQYF
cdr3_nt: TGTGCCAGCCCCCCCCAGGGGTTATACGACGAGCAGTACTTC

d_call: TRBD1
clone_size: -
j_call: TRBJ2-2
v_call: TRBV6-5
cdr3_aa: CASSTTGTVTGELFF
cdr3_nt: TGTGCCAGCAGCACGACCGGGACAGTAACCGGGGAGCTGTTTTTT

d_call: TRBD1
clone_size: medium-sized
j_call: TRBJ1-1
v_call: TRBV29-1
cdr3_aa: CSVEQGVTEAFF
cdr3_nt: TGCAGCGTTGAACAGGGGGTCACTGAAGCTTTCTTT

d_call: -
clone_size: once
j_call: TRBJ2-7
v_call: TRBV6-1
cdr3_aa: CASSALTGFTREQYF
cdr3_nt: TGTGCCAGCAGTGCATTGACAGGCTTTACGCGAGAGCAGTACTTC

d_call: TRBD1
clone_size: -
j_call: TRBJ1-2
v_call: TRBV6-5
cdr3_aa: CASSSRDRGWGGYTF
cdr3_nt: TGTGCCAGCAGTTCCCGGGACAGGGGATGGGGTGGCTACACCTTC

d_call: -
clone_size: -
j_call: TRBJ2-1
v_call: TRBV10-3
cdr3_aa: CAISETQGGTYNEQFF
cdr3_nt: TGTGCCATCAGTGAGACCCAGGGGGGAACCTACAATGAGCAGTTCTTC

d_call: -
clone_size: -
j_call: TRBJ1-6
v_call: TRBV5-6
cdr3_aa: CASSLPSSYNSPLHF
cdr3_nt: TGTGCCAGCAGCTTGCCGAGCTCCTATAATTCACCCCTCCACTTT

d_call: TRBD1
clone_size: -
j_call: TRBJ1-6
v_call: TRBV7-2
cdr3_aa: CASSLRQGVDSPLHF
cdr3_nt: TGTGCCAGCAGCTTACGGCAGGGGGTCGATTCACCCCTCCACTTT

d_call: TRBD2
clone_size: -
j_call: TRBJ2-1
v_call: TRBV9
cdr3_aa: CASSSGLASQFF
cdr3_nt: TGTGCCAGCAGCTCCGGACTAGCTAGCCAGTTCTTC

d_call: -
clone_size: -
j_call: TRBJ2-3
v_call: TRBV10-3
cdr3_aa: CAITGPTDTQYF
cdr3_nt: TGTGCCATCACCGGTCCCACAGATACGCAGTATTTT

d_call: -
clone_size: -
j_call: TRBJ2-7
v_call: TRBV7-6
cdr3_aa: CASSPGNSRNSYEQYF
cdr3_nt: TGTGCCAGCAGTCCAGGGAACTCGCGGAACTCCTACGAGCAGTACTTC

d_call: -
clone_size: -
j_call: TRBJ1-2
v_call: TRBV29-1
cdr3_aa: CSVEDLELPYGYTF
cdr3_nt: TGCAGCGTTGAAGACCTAGAACTCCCCTATGGCTACACCTTC

d_call: -
clone_size: -
j_call: TRBJ2-1
v_call: TRBV7-9
cdr3_aa: CASKPDRSSYNEQFF
cdr3_nt: TGTGCCAGCAAACCGGACAGAAGCTCCTACAATGAGCAGTTCTTC

d_call: TRBD2
clone_size: -
j_call: TRBJ2-1
v_call: TRBV7-6
cdr3_aa: CASSSAGGRDEQFF
cdr3_nt: TGTGCCAGCAGCTCGGCGGGAGGACGGGATGAGCAGTTCTTC

d_call: -
clone_size: -
j_call: TRBJ1-3
v_call: TRBV6-5
cdr3_aa: CASSSGTSSGNTIYF
cdr3_nt: TGTGCCAGCAGTAGCGGGACAAGCTCTGGAAACACCATATATTTT

d_call: TRBD2
clone_size: -
j_call: TRBJ2-3
v_call: TRBV7-6
cdr3_aa: CASSPRASSGATSTDTQYF
cdr3_nt: TGTGCCAGCAGCCCCCGGGCCTCTAGCGGGGCTACCAGCACAGATACGCAGTATTTT

d_call: TRBD2
clone_size: -
j_call: TRBJ2-7
v_call: TRBV7-6
cdr3_aa: CASSATGLAGDEQYF
cdr3_nt: TGTGCCAGCAGCGCAACGGGACTAGCGGGAGACGAGCAGTACTTC

d_call: -
clone_size: -
j_call: TRBJ2-2
v_call: TRBV5-6
cdr3_aa: CASRSDRGGTGELFF
cdr3_nt: TGTGCCAGCAGGTCGGATAGGGGGGGGACCGGGGAGCTGTTTTTT

d_call: -
clone_size: -
j_call: TRBJ1-4
v_call: TRBV5-6
cdr3_aa: CASSLGDSGDEKLFF
cdr3_nt: TGTGCCAGCAGCTTGGGGGACTCGGGGGATGAAAAACTGTTTTTT

d_call: TRBD1
clone_size: -
j_call: TRBJ1-2
v_call: TRBV9
cdr3_aa: CASSVESRDRVGGYTF
cdr3_nt: TGTGCCAGCAGCGTAGAAAGTCGGGACAGGGTTGGAGGCTACACCTTC

d_call: -
clone_size: -
j_call: TRBJ1-4
v_call: TRBV30
cdr3_aa: CAWSIPGEWEKLFF
cdr3_nt: TGTGCCTGGTCAATACCGGGAGAGTGGGAAAAACTGTTTTTT

d_call: -
clone_size: -
j_call: TRBJ2-3
v_call: TRBV18
cdr3_aa: CASSPTRVTDTQYF
cdr3_nt: TGTGCCAGCTCACCAACCCGGGTAACAGATACGCAGTATTTT